The TCR beta chain described here comes from a study of blood T cells in healthy people across ages. Germline V gene sequence: CDR1 SGDLS, CDR2 YYNGEE. This CDR3 contains 16 residues. V trimming: 3 bases; J trimming: 2 bases; junction bases outside the gene matches: 9. A remark on this clonotype: Its antigen is still unknown.

Study-wide results and limits: Investigators viewed diversity estimates from one million T cells as underestimates, the study reported.

Each donor was a healthy Caucasian individual from Russia, aged 6 to 90. The sample, approximately 11 milliliters of peripheral blood, was drawn from each donor. Through a sample-barcoded 5' primer and a J-beta primer mix, a second PCR was run for roughly 6 to 11 cycles. Carrying 12 random nucleotides, a template-switch adaptor labeled each individual cDNA molecule. Each CDR3 protein is one row after TCRdb ran MiXCR on the 5' RACE reads. Found here are 790,000 or so distinct CDR3 sequences, roughly 56% of them singletons; the top ten hold under 30%. The gene calls are TRBV9 and TRBJ2-3; 7 bases align to TRBD2. The source is a man aged 35-49 years in good health. The sequencing input was blood. As DNA, the CDR3 is TGTGCCAGCAGCGGGACCGGGACTACCTCCACAGATACGCAGTATTTT. This gives the protein CASSGTGTTSTDTQYF.